This entry lists 3 T cell receptor beta chains sequenced from one sample in a study of molecular identifiers for immune sequencing clone quantification. TCRdb independently ran MiXCR on the PCR reads; one entry per CDR3 protein. The sample includes 460,000 or so distinct CDR3 sequences, around 23% of them seen just once. What was sequenced was naive CD8+ T cells from blood, with Jurkat cell RNA spiked in. As to subset: FACS-sorted CD8+CD4-CCR7+CD45RA+ naive T cells. These receptors all come from a human donor in good health. Some libraries in this study had Jurkat cell RNA spiked in.

This clonotype was counted many times. The chain employs TRBV6-5 and TRBJ2-3; unclear D gene. The germline V and J ends were trimmed by 6 bases and 2 bases, with 18 bases remaining between them. Germline loops: CDR1 MNHEY, CDR2 SVGAGI. This CDR3 region has 16 residues. CDR3 DNA sequence: TGTGCCAGCAGCACTCTGGGGTTGTCCTTCACAGATACGCAGTATTTT. Translating it yields CASSTLGLSFTDTQYF.

To note about this clonotype: Mismatch with germline at one junction end may stem from a read error. The chain employs TRBV7-2 and TRBJ1-2, with D possibly being TRBD1 (6 bases). This CDR3 contains 15 residues. Germline V gene lookup returns CDR1 SGHTA and CDR2 FQGNSA. The CDR3 region has the DNA TGTGCCCGCCGCTTAGAGGCAGGGGAGGTCAATGGCTACCCCTTC. It specifies CARRLEAGEVNGYPF.

This clonotype came up many times. A clone one base away is much larger, so this may be a read error. J is TRBJ2-3 and V is TRBV28; D gene uncertain. The CDR3 extends over 11 amino acids. Between the trimmed V and J ends, which lost 6 bases and 2 bases, there was a span of 3 bases. CDR1 is MDHEN and CDR2 is SYDVKM in the germline V gene. The CDR3: CASRNTDTQYF. Here the CDR3 DNA reads TGTGCCAGCAGAAACACAGATACGCAGTATTTT.